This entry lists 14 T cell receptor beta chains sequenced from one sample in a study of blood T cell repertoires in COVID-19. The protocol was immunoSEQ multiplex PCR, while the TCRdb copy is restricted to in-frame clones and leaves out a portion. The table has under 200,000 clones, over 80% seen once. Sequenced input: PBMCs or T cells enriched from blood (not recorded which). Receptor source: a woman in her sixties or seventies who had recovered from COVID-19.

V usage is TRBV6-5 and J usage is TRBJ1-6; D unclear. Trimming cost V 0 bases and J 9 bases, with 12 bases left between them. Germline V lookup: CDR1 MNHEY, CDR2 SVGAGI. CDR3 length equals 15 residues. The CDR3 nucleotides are TGTGCCAGCAGTTACTCCCTACAGTTCGGTTCACCCCTCCACTTT. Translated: CASSYSLQFGSPLHF.

The CDR3 DNA follows: TGCAGTGCTAGTGGAGGGGGCCTTTACGAGCAGTACTTC. Protein sequence: CSASGGGLYEQYF. V and J are TRBV20-1 and TRBJ2-7; TRBD1 might be the D (7 bases). Germline lookup yields CDR1 DFQATT and CDR2 SNEGSKA (reference sequence). V dropped 3 bases and J dropped 4 bases, with 13 bases sitting between them. This CDR3 contains 13 residues.

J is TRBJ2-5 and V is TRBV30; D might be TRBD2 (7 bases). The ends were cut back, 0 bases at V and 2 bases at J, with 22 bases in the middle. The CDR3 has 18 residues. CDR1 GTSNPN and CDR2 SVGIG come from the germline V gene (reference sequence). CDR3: CAWSVLRGGNPRQETQYF. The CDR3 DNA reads TGTGCCTGGAGTGTACTTAGGGGGGGAAACCCCAGACAAGAGACCCAGTACTTC. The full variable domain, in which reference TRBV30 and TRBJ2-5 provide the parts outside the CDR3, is SQTIHQWPATLVQPVGSPLSLECTVEGTSNPNLYWYRQAAGRGLQLLFYSVGIGQISSEVPQNLSASRPQDRQFILSSKKLLLSDSGFYLCAWSVLRGGNPRQETQYFGPGTRLLVL.

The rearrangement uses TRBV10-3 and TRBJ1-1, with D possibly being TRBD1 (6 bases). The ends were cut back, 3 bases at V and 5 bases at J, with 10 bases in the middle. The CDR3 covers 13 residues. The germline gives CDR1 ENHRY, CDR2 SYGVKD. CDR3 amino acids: CAISERTETEAFF. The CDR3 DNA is TGTGCCATCAGTGAAAGGACAGAAACTGAAGCTTTCTTT.

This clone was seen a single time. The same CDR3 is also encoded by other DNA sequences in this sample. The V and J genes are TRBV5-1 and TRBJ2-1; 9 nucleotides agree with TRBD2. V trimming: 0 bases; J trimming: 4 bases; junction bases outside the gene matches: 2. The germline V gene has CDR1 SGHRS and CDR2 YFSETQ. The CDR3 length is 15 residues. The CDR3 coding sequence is TGCGCCAGCAGCTTGGCGCTAGCGGGATACAATGAGCAGTTCTTC. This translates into CASSLALAGYNEQFF.

Here the CDR3 DNA reads TGCGCCAGCAGCAACGGACAGGGGATCCCCAGCGAGACCCAGTACTTC. It encodes CASSNGQGIPSETQYF. V gene TRBV5-1 combines with J gene TRBJ2-5, with TRBD1 matching over 9 bases. Trimming at V came to 4 bases and at J to 5 bases, leaving 12 bases not matched to a gene. Per germline, CDR1 SGHRS and CDR2 YFSETQ. The CDR3 loop spans 16 amino acids.

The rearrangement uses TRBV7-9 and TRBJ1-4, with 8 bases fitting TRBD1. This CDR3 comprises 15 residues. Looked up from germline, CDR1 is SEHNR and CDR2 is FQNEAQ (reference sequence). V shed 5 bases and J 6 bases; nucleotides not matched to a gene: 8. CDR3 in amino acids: CASSLRTGRHEKLFF. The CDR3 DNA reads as TGTGCCAGCAGCCTCCGGACAGGGAGACATGAAAAACTGTTTTTT.

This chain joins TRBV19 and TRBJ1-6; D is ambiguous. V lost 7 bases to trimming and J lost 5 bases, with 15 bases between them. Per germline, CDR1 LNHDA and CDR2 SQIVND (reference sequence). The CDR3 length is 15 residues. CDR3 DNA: TGTGCCAGTACCCGGCGAACCGGGGATAATTCACCCCTCCACTTT. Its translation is CASTRRTGDNSPLHF.

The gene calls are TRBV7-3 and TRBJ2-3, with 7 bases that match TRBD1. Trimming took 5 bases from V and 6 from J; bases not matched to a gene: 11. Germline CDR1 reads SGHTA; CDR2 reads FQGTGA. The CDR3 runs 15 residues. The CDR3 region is CASSPVGRGLDTQYF. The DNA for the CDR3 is TGTGCCAGCAGCCCCGTGGGCAGGGGGTTGGATACGCAGTATTTT.

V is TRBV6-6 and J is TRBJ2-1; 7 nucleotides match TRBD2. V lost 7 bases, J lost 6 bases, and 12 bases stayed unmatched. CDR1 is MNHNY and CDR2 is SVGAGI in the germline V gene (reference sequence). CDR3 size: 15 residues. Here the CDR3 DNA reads TGTGCCAGCACCATGGGACTATATATGGGCAATGAGCAGTTCTTC. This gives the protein CASTMGLYMGNEQFF.

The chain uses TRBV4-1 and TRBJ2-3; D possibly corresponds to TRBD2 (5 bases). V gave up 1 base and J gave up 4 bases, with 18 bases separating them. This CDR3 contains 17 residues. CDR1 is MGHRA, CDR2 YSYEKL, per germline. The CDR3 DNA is TGCGCCAGCAGCCAAGGTTCGATTAGGGTCGGGGCAGATACGCAGTATTTT. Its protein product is CASSQGSIRVGADTQYF.

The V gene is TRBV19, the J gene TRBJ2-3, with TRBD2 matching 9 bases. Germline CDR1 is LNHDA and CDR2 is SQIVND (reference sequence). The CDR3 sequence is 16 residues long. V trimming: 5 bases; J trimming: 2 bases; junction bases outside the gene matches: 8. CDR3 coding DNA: TGTGCCAGTAGTGGACGGCTAGCGGGGAACACAGATACGCAGTATTTT. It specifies CASSGRLAGNTDTQYF. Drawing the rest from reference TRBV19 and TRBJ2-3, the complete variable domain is DGGITQSPKYLFRKEGQNVTLSCEQNLNHDAMYWYRQDPGQGLRLIYYSQIVNDFQKGDIAEGYSVSREKKESFPLTVTSAQKNPTAFYLCASSGRLAGNTDTQYFGPGTRLTVL.

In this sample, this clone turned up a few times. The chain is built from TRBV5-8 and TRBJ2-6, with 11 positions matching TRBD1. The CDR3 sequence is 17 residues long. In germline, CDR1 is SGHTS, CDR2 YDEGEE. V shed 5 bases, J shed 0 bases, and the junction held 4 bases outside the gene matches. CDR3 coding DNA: TGTGCCAGCAGTCGGGACAGGGGGATCTCTGGGGCCAACGTCCTGACTTTC. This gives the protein CASSRDRGISGANVLTF.

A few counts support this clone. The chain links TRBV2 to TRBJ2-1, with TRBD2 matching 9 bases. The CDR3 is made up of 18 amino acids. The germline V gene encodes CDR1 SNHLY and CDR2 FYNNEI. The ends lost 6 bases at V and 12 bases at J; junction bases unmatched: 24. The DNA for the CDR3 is TGTGCCAGCAGCGACGAACCAATGCTAGCGGGGTCAACGCTAGGGCAGTTCTTC. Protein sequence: CASSDEPMLAGSTLGQFF.